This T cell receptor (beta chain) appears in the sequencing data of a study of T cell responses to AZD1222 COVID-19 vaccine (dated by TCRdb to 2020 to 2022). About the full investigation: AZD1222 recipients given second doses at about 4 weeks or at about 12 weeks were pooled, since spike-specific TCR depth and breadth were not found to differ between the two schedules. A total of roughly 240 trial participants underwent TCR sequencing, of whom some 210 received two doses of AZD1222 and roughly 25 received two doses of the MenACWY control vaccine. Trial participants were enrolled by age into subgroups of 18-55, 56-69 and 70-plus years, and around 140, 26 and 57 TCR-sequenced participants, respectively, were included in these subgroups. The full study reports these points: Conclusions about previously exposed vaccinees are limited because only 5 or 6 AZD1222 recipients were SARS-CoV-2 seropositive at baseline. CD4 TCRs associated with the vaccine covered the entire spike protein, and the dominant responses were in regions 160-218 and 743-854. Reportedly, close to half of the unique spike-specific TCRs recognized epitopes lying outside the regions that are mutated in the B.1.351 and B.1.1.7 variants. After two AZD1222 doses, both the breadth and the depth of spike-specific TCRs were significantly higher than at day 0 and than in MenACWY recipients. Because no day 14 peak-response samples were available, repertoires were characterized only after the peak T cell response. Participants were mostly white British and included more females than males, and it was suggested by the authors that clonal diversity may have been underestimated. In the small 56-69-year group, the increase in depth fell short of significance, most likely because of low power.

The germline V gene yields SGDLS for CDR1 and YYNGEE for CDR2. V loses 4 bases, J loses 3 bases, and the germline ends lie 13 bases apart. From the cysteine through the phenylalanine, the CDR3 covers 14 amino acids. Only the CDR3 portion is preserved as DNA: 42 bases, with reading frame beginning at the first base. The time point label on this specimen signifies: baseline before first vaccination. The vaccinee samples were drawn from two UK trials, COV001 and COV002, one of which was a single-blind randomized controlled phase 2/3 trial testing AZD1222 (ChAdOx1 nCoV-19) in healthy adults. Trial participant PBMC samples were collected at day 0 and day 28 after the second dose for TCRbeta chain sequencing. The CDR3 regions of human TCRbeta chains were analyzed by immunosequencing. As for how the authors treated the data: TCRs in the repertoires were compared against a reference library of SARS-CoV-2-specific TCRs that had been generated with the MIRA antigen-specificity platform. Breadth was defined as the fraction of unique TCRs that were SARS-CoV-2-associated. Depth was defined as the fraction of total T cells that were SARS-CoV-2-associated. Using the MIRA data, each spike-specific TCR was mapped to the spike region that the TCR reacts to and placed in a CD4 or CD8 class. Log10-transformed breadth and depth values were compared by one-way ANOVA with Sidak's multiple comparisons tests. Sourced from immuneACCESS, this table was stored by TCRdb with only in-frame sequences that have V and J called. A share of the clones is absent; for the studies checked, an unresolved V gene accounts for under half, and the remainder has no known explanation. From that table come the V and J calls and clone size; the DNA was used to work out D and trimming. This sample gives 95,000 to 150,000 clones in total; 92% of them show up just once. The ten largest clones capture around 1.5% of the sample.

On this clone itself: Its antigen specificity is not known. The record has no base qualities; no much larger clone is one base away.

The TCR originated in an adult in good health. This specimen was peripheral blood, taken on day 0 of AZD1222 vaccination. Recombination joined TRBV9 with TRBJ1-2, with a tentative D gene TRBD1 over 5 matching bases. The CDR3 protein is CASSLGGGDYGYTF. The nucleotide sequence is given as TGTGCCAGCAGCTTAGGTGGGGGTGACTATGGCTACACCTTC. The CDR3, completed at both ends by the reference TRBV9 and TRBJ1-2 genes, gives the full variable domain DSGVTQTPKHLITATGQRVTLRCSPRSGDLSVYWYQQSLDQGLQFLIQYYNGEERAKGNILERFSAQQFPDLHSELNLSSLELGDSALYFCASSLGGGDYGYTFGSGTRLTVV.